What follows are 30 T cell receptor beta chains derived from one specimen sequenced in a study of graft-versus-host responses after intestinal transplantation. These receptors are not linked to any known antigen. Sequencing used immunoSEQ multiplex PCR; TCRdb keeps in-frame clones, though not all of them. The sample has under 65,000 clones, 90% to 95% seen once; the top ten hold more than 0.3%. Sequencing was performed on unstimulated CD4+ T cells sorted from spleen or lymph node cells, taken before transplant. The receptors were sampled from a human donor who was the organ donor for an intestinal transplant.

The rearrangement uses TRBV5-1 and TRBJ2-3; no clear D gene. Germline CDR1 SGHRS, CDR2 YFSETQ. The CDR3 totals 13 residues. Trimming stripped 6 bases from V and 4 bases from J, with 12 bases between. CDR3 nucleotides: TGCGCCAGCACCAAGGTTCCCCCAGATACGCAGTATTTT. It encodes CASTKVPPDTQYF.

V and J are TRBV15 and TRBJ2-5; TRBD1 is a possible D gene (5 bases). This CDR3 has 16 amino acids. The germline gives CDR1 LNHNV, CDR2 YYDKDF (reference sequence). Trimming removed 2 bases from V and 4 bases from J, with 17 bases in between. The CDR3 sequence is CATSRPRPGWGETQYF. In nucleotides, the CDR3 is TGTGCCACCAGCAGACCTAGGCCAGGGTGGGGAGAGACCCAGTACTTC. Drawing the rest from reference TRBV15 and TRBJ2-5, the complete variable domain is DAMVIQNPRYQVTQFGKPVTLSCSQTLNHNVMYWYQQKSSQAPKLLFHYYDKDFNNEADTPDNFQSRRPNTSFCFLDIRSPGLGDTAMYLCATSRPRPGWGETQYFGPGTRLLVL.

V and J are TRBV7-9 and TRBJ1-6, with D hard to call. This CDR3 has 15 residues. Trimming cost V 2 bases and J 8 bases, with 13 bases left between them. CDR1 and CDR2 (germline): SEHNR, FQNEAQ (reference sequence). The CDR3, as DNA: TGTGCCAGCAGCTTACGCCGGACGGTCCATTCACCCCTCCACTTT. Translating gives CASSLRRTVHSPLHF.

The rearrangement links TRBV23-1 to TRBJ2-3, with D possibly called TRBD1 or TRBD2 (5 bases each). TRBV23-1 is designated an ORF whose function remains uncertain. CDR3 length: 20 amino acids. Trimming pared 3 bases from V and 0 bases from J, leaving 25 bases between. CDR3 loop: CASSHPSWGRTPSSTDTQYF. The CDR3 DNA reads TGCGCCAGCAGTCACCCCTCCTGGGGACGGACACCTTCTAGCACAGATACGCAGTATTTT.

This chain connects TRBV27 to TRBJ2-3, with unresolved D. This CDR3 is built from 15 residues. Trimming removed 6 bases from V and 6 bases from J, with 19 bases in between. The V gene's germline CDR1 is MNHEY and CDR2 SMNVEV (reference sequence). CDR3 protein: CASSISRVGSDTQYF. The CDR3 region has the DNA TGTGCCAGCAGCATTTCCCGGGTGGGCTCGGATACGCAGTATTTT.

The CDR3 loop reads CASSWGGALADTQYF. CDR3 DNA: TGTGCCAGCAGTTGGGGGGGGGCCCTTGCAGATACGCAGTATTTT. The chain couples TRBV2 to TRBJ2-3; tentative D call: TRBD2 (7 bases). Deletions cut 5 bases from V and 4 bases from J, with 16 bases between. This CDR3 has 15 residues. The germline V gene has CDR1 SNHLY and CDR2 FYNNEI. The entire variable domain, with the rest obtained from reference TRBV2 and TRBJ2-3, is as follows: EPEVTQTPSHQVTQMGQEVILRCVPISNHLYFYWYRQILGQKVEFLVSFYNNEISEKSEIFDDQFSVERPDGSNFTLKIRSTKLEDSAMYFCASSWGGALADTQYFGPGTRLTVL.

This rearrangement joins TRBV30 to TRBJ1-5; D is undetermined. Between the trimmed V and J ends, which lost 1 base and 4 bases, there was a span of 11 bases. In germline, CDR1 is GTSNPN, CDR2 SVGIG (reference sequence). CDR3 length: 14 amino acids. The CDR3 sequence is CAWSDGVGNQPQHF. Written as DNA, the CDR3 is TGTGCCTGGAGTGACGGGGTAGGGAATCAGCCCCAGCATTTT.

The chain uses TRBV9 and TRBJ2-2; the D gene could be TRBD1 or TRBD2 (5 bases each). Deletions cut 0 bases from V and 3 bases from J, with 9 bases between. Germline loops: CDR1 SGDLS, CDR2 YYNGEE. The CDR3 loop spans 15 amino acids. CDR3 amino acids: CASSVGDHYTGELFF. CDR3 DNA sequence: TGTGCCAGCAGCGTAGGGGACCATTACACCGGGGAGCTGTTTTTT.

The genes are TRBV5-1 and TRBJ2-1; D unclear. Germline CDR1 is SGHRS and CDR2 is YFSETQ. The V end lost 0 bases, the J end lost 2 bases, and 9 bases lay between the germline ends. The CDR3 contains 15 residues. In DNA, the CDR3 is TGCGCCAGCAGCTTGGTAGTGACAACCTACAATGAGCAGTTCTTC. Translation gives CASSLVVTTYNEQFF.

The rearrangement links TRBV5-1 to TRBJ2-5, with 13 bases matching TRBD2. This CDR3 spans 16 amino acids. Germline V lookup: CDR1 SGHRS, CDR2 YFSETQ. J lost 5 bases, V lost 4 bases, and 8 bases had no gene match. The CDR3 DNA follows: TGCGCCAGCAGCCCGCTGACTAGCGGGGGGTCGGAGACCCAGTACTTC. It specifies CASSPLTSGGSETQYF.

This CDR3 reads CATSRAPAQIRGRNTEAFF. CDR3 bases: TGTGCCACCAGCAGAGCTCCCGCCCAAATCAGGGGGCGGAACACTGAAGCTTTCTTT. V is TRBV15 and J is TRBJ1-1; TRBD1 matches 8 bases. V was pared by 1 base and J by 1 base, with 14 bases of the junction left unmatched. Per the germline V gene, CDR1 is LNHNV and CDR2 is YYDKDF (reference sequence). CDR3 length equals 19 residues.

The rearrangement joins TRBV18 to TRBJ1-1; D is undetermined. Trimming took 10 bases from V and 3 from J, leaving 18 bases between them. Per germline, CDR1 KGHSH and CDR2 LQKENI. CDR3 length equals 14 residues. The CDR3 nucleotides are TGTGCCACCTCCTTTAAGGAGCCCCACACTGAAGCTTTCTTT. Amino acids: CATSFKEPHTEAFF.

This clone was seen a few times. The chain is built from TRBV6-5 and TRBJ1-2; D remains ambiguous. Between the trimmed V and J ends, which lost 2 bases and 5 bases, there was a span of 9 bases. The germline V gene encodes CDR1 MNHEY and CDR2 SVGAGI. The CDR3 is 13 residues long. CDR3 residues: CASSYGDIYGYTF. The DNA of the CDR3 is TGTGCCAGCAGTTACGGTGATATTTATGGCTACACCTTC.

CDR3 amino acids: CASSVAPDSSTEAFF. The CDR3 DNA follows: TGTGCCAGCAGCGTAGCCCCGGACAGTTCCACTGAAGCTTTCTTT. The chain has TRBV9 and TRBJ1-1; D might be TRBD1 (6 bases). There are 15 residues in the CDR3. V lost 0 bases to trimming and J lost 4 bases, with 13 bases between them. Looked up from germline, CDR1 is SGDLS and CDR2 is YYNGEE. The whole variable domain, remainder taken from reference TRBV9 and TRBJ1-1, is DSGVTQTPKHLITATGQRVTLRCSPRSGDLSVYWYQQSLDQGLQFLIQYYNGEERAKGNILERFSAQQFPDLHSELNLSSLELGDSALYFCASSVAPDSSTEAFFGQGTRLTVV.

The sample holds one count of this clone. The rearrangement joins TRBV4-2 to TRBJ1-2, with D tentatively TRBD1 (5 bases). The CDR3 loop spans 16 amino acids. Germline V gives CDR1 LGHNA, CDR2 YNFKEQ. V was cut by 0 bases and J by 8 bases, with 19 bases left in between. The CDR3 sequence is CASSQDIYGFREGYTF. CDR3 nucleotide sequence: TGTGCCAGCAGCCAAGATATTTATGGGTTCAGGGAGGGCTACACCTTC.

The chain couples TRBV4-1 to TRBJ2-5; D assignment may be TRBD1 or TRBD2 (6 bases each). Germline V gives CDR1 MGHRA, CDR2 YSYEKL. CDR3 size: 17 residues. V gave up 3 bases and J gave up 1 base, with 18 bases separating them. DNA of the CDR3: TGCGCCAGCAGCCATGGGCGGGCTCGGGGGCTCCAAGAGACCCAGTACTTC. Encoded protein: CASSHGRARGLQETQYF.

This chain links TRBV19 with TRBJ1-2; the D is unclear. The germline V and J ends were trimmed by 3 bases and 2 bases, with 10 bases remaining between them. From germline, CDR1 is LNHDA and CDR2 SQIVND (reference sequence). This CDR3 is built from 14 residues. The CDR3 coding sequence is TGTGCCAGTAGTATCAGCACTTGGAACTATGGCTACACCTTC. Its translation: CASSISTWNYGYTF.

The CDR3 DNA reads TGCGCCAGCAGCCAAGGGGTTGACAATGAGCAGTTCTTC. Translating gives CASSQGVDNEQFF. The chain has TRBV4-1 and TRBJ2-1; D not resolved. The germline V and J ends were trimmed by 1 base and 5 bases, with 6 bases remaining between them. This CDR3 contains 13 residues. Germline V lookup: CDR1 MGHRA, CDR2 YSYEKL.

The gene calls are TRBV2 and TRBJ1-5; possibly TRBD1 for D (6 bases). Germline CDR1 SNHLY, CDR2 FYNNEI. The CDR3 is 15 residues long. V gave up 8 bases and J gave up 4 bases, with 18 bases separating them. The DNA of the CDR3 is TGTGCCAGCTTACTTGACAGGTCCCCGAATCAGCCCCAGCATTTT. It codes for CASLLDRSPNQPQHF.

This clone was seen a handful of times. Other DNA sequences in the sample encode the same CDR3. The chain employs TRBV7-2 and TRBJ1-3, with 7 bases identical to TRBD1. In germline, CDR1 is SGHTA, CDR2 FQGNSA. The CDR3 is 14 amino acids. V gave up 2 bases and J gave up 2 bases; unmatched junction bases: 0. DNA of the CDR3: TGTGCCAGCAGCTTACAGGGGGCTGGAAACACCATATATTTT. Translating gives CASSLQGAGNTIYF.

The CDR3 DNA sequence: TGTGCCTGGAGTGTTATGGGGGGAAGTATTCAGCCCCAGCATTTT. Protein product: CAWSVMGGSIQPQHF. This rearrangement joins TRBV30 to TRBJ1-5; perhaps TRBD1 as D (5 bases). Deletions cut 0 bases from V and 6 bases from J, with 15 bases between. CDR3 size: 15 residues. The V gene's germline CDR1 is GTSNPN and CDR2 SVGIG (reference sequence).

About this clone: Other DNA sequences from this sample encode an identical CDR3 as well. This chain links TRBV11-2 with TRBJ1-2; D possibly corresponds to TRBD1 (5 bases). In germline, CDR1 is SGHAT, CDR2 FQNNGV. The CDR3 is 13 amino acids. V was shortened by 5 bases and J by 1 base, with 8 bases between the two germline ends. The DNA of the CDR3 is TGTGCCAGCAGCCTCGACAGTAACTATGGCTACACCTTC. Its translation: CASSLDSNYGYTF.

A note on this clone: No conserved phenylalanine or tryptophan ends this CDR3, so it is likely a read error. This chain joins TRBV2 and TRBJ2-7, with D perhaps TRBD2 (5 bases). The V end was cut by 4 bases, the J end by 0 bases, with 13 bases between. Germline lookup yields CDR1 SNHLY and CDR2 FYNNEI. The CDR3 contains 15 residues. This CDR3 reads CASSARTGTSYEQYL. In nucleotides, the CDR3 is TGTGCCAGCAGTGCCCGGACTGGAACCTCCTACGAGCAGTACCTC.

The rearrangement links TRBV4-3 to TRBJ1-2, with D unresolved. Trimming pared 3 bases from V and 2 bases from J, leaving 7 bases between. Looked up from germline, CDR1 is LGHNA and CDR2 is YSLEER. The CDR3 covers 13 residues. The CDR3 spells CASSQVGNYGYTF. CDR3 bases: TGCGCCAGCAGCCAGGTTGGGAACTATGGCTACACCTTC.

As concerns this clone: The same CDR3 also results from other DNA sequences found in this sample. V gene TRBV5-1 combines with J gene TRBJ1-2; TRBD1 might be the D (6 bases). The CDR3 totals 14 residues. The germline V and J ends were trimmed by 0 bases and 3 bases, with 9 bases remaining between them. Germline V gives CDR1 SGHRS, CDR2 YFSETQ. Here the CDR3 DNA reads TGCGCCAGCAGCTTGGCGGGGGGCTACTATGGCTACACCTTC. It encodes CASSLAGGYYGYTF.

This chain uses TRBV10-3 with TRBJ2-3; D is possibly TRBD2 (7 bases). Germline values: CDR1 ENHRY, CDR2 SYGVKD. V gave up 10 bases and J gave up 3 bases, with 23 bases separating them. CDR3 length: 16 amino acids. CDR3 residues: CATREGGHGRTDTQYF. The DNA for the CDR3 is TGTGCCACCAGGGAGGGGGGGCACGGGAGAACAGATACGCAGTATTTT.

The genes are TRBV19 and TRBJ2-1; D is uncertain. The CDR3 has 13 residues. Trimming pared 2 bases from V and 6 bases from J, leaving 8 bases between. CDR1 is LNHDA and CDR2 is SQIVND in the germline V gene (reference sequence). CDR3 sequence: CASSIRPLNEQFF. The CDR3 nucleotides read TGTGCCAGTAGTATACGGCCTCTCAATGAGCAGTTCTTC.

This clone has only one observation. The V call is TRBV2, the J call TRBJ1-1; D perhaps matches TRBD1 (6 bases). Germline CDR1 reads SNHLY; CDR2 reads FYNNEI. The CDR3 consists of 12 residues. V was trimmed by 11 bases and J by 4 bases, leaving 14 bases between them. The CDR3, as DNA: TGTGCCGCCCCCGCACAGGGCACTGAAGCTTTCTTT. Translated: CAAPAQGTEAFF.

This chain uses TRBV4-3 with TRBJ2-1; D unclear. This CDR3 is 16 amino acids long. Germline V lookup: CDR1 LGHNA, CDR2 YSLEER. V lost 0 bases, J lost 4 bases, and 13 bases lay in between. The CDR3 DNA follows: TGCGCCAGCAGCCAAGAACCCCGAGCCCCGTACAATGAGCAGTTCTTC. Translated, it gives CASSQEPRAPYNEQFF.

The chain uses TRBV11-1 and TRBJ2-1; 14 nucleotides match TRBD2. The CDR3 runs to 17 residues. The trim removed 4 bases at V and 4 bases at J, leaving 6 bases unmatched. Per the germline V gene, CDR1 is SGHAT and CDR2 is FQDESV (reference sequence). As DNA, the CDR3 is TGTGCCAGCAGCTCCGGACTAGCGGGGGGTCCTTACAATGAGCAGTTCTTC. Amino acids: CASSSGLAGGPYNEQFF.